The source of this T cell receptor beta chain is a study of shared clonotypes between healthy human individuals. Study as a whole: Donors, aged 18 to 49, were a couple of women and three men.

The donors, all of them Caucasian adults, lived in Nashville, Tennessee. With regard to this clone: Antigen specificity is unknown.

CDR1 and CDR2 from the germline V gene are SNHLY and FYNNEI. This CDR3 comprises 15 residues. V was pared by 6 bases and J by 3 bases, with 10 bases of the junction left unmatched. Using immunoSEQ multiplex PCR, the repertoire was profiled, and TCRdb retains in-frame clones only, with some absent. The sample holds about 2.4 million clones, 85% to 95% seen once. General study results and limits: Only blood was sampled; tissue repertoires likely differ. Clonotypes which were not shared had lower generation probabilities than clonotypes that all four donors shared.

The clonotype was recovered from a man between 18 and 35 years old in good health. The rearrangement uses TRBV2 and TRBJ2-7, with TRBD1 matching 8 bases. The specimen sequenced was naive CD4+ T cells sorted from blood. The sample's subset: CD45RA+ positively selected. CDR3 amino acids: CASSVRTGSFYEQYF. The CDR3 bases are TGTGCCAGCAGCGTTAGGACAGGGAGTTTCTACGAGCAGTACTTC. Full variable domain (remainder filled in from reference TRBV2 and TRBJ2-7): EPEVTQTPSHQVTQMGQEVILRCVPISNHLYFYWYRQILGQKVEFLVSFYNNEISEKSEIFDDQFSVERPDGSNFTLKIRSTKLEDSAMYFCASSVRTGSFYEQYFGPGTRLTVT.